The sequence of this T cell receptor beta chain was determined in a study of T cell clusters in autoimmune cytopenias. TRB was amplified by touch-down multiplex PCR, primer pools A and B combined. TCRdb re-called the multiplex PCR reads and gives one entry per CDR3 protein, without DNA. This table lists over 7,500 distinct CDR3 sequences. The CDR3 is made up of 15 amino acids. CDR1 SGHDN and CDR2 FVKESK come from the germline V gene. About 37,500 genome equivalents of blood DNA were amplified for TRB. On this clonotype itself: The antigen is unknown.

Study-wide results and caveats: Comparing secondary cytopenia with chronic lymphocytic leukemia showed no cluster-lack signature, apparently masked by lymphoma repertoire.

Specimen: peripheral blood. This sequence originates from a human donor with an autoimmune cytopenia or autoimmune hepatitis (not recorded which). The chain recombines TRBV14 with TRBJ1-4; TCRdb reports TRBD1, a call that lacks DNA to check it against. This CDR3 reads CASSQAGRPNEKLFF.